The 28 T cell receptor beta chains below were found in one sample sequenced in a study of blood T cell repertoires in COVID-19. This table comes from immunoSEQ multiplex PCR, and its TCRdb copy is limited to in-frame clones, with some not included. The data hold approximately 170,000 clones, with 83% observed a single time. Sequencing was performed on peripheral blood. The origin of the receptors is a woman older than 75 with acute or convalescent COVID-19.

The chain uses TRBV24-1 and TRBJ2-1; TRBD1 matches at 11 bases. The V gene's germline CDR1 is KGHDR and CDR2 SFDVKD. The V segment lost 4 bases and the J segment 9 bases; nucleotides outside the gene matches: 10. This CDR3 is built from 16 residues. The CDR3 bases are TGTGCCACCAGTGACAGGACAGGGGGCGGTTTGGTTGAGCAGTTCTTC. This codes for CATSDRTGGGLVEQFF.

In its sample, this clone was seen a few times. The chain links TRBV3-1 (or the pseudogene TRBV3-2) to TRBJ1-1; D gene unclear. The CDR3 totals 14 residues. V lost 4 bases and J 5 bases, leaving 14 bases between the germline ends. Germline CDR1 reads LGHDT; CDR2 reads YNNKEL (reference sequence). DNA of the CDR3: TGTGCCAGCAGCCGCAGTTTAGGGAGGACTGAAGCTTTCTTT. Amino acid sequence: CASSRSLGRTEAFF.

This chain links TRBV30 with TRBJ2-3; D ambiguous. Germline V lookup: CDR1 GTSNPN, CDR2 SVGIG (reference sequence). This CDR3 region has 13 residues. Trimming removed 3 bases at V and 0 bases at J, with 7 bases between. DNA for the CDR3: TGTGCCTGGAGAGTAACTAGCACAGATACGCAGTATTTT. This codes for CAWRVTSTDTQYF.

J is TRBJ2-2 and V is TRBV9; 8 bases agree with TRBD2. The junction had 5 bases not matched to a gene; V was cut back by 4 bases and J by 6 bases. Germline V gene sequence: CDR1 SGDLS, CDR2 YYNGEE. The CDR3 has 14 amino acids. The CDR3 region has the DNA TGTGCCAGCAGCTCGGGACTAGAAGCCGGGGAGCTGTTTTTT. Protein sequence: CASSSGLEAGELFF.

This rearrangement joins TRBV28 to TRBJ1-2; TRBD1 agrees at 8 bases. Germline assignment: CDR1 MDHEN and CDR2 SYDVKM. There are 16 residues in the CDR3. Germline trimming cut 4 bases from V and 5 bases from J; bases unmatched to any gene: 12. CDR3 sequence reads: CASSSGQGDLYYGYTF. The CDR3 DNA is TGTGCCAGCAGTTCAGGACAGGGAGACCTCTATTATGGCTACACCTTC.

The chain combines TRBV5-8 with TRBJ2-5; 7 bases line up with TRBD1. Trimming removed 1 base from V and 4 bases from J; junction bases left unmatched: 4. Germline CDR1 is SGHTS and CDR2 is YDEGEE. CDR3 length: 14 residues. The CDR3 DNA is TGTGCCAGCAGCTTGAACAGGGGAAGAGAGACCCAGTACTTC. This encodes CASSLNRGRETQYF.

Remarks on this clone: Its ends do not fully match the called genes, so a read error is possible. The chain carries TRBV18 and TRBJ1-3, with 8 bases aligning to TRBD1. The germline gives CDR1 KGHSH, CDR2 LQKENI. This CDR3 has 15 residues. CDR3 nucleotides: TGTGCCAGCTCTCCACAGGGGGTGAGAGGAAACACCATATATTTT. Its translation: CASSPQGVRGNTIYF.

This sequence joins TRBV7-9 and TRBJ2-3; TRBD1 is a possible D gene (6 bases). The CDR3 is 15 amino acids. V gave up 1 base and J gave up 3 bases, with 11 bases separating them. From germline, CDR1 is SEHNR and CDR2 FQNEAQ (reference sequence). CDR3 coding DNA: TGTGCCAGCAGCTTAGACCTACAGGGAACAGATACGCAGTATTTT. Its protein product is CASSLDLQGTDTQYF.

The chain joins TRBV6-6 to TRBJ1-6; 8 positions agree with TRBD1. The V gene's germline CDR1 is MNHNY and CDR2 SVGAGI (reference sequence). CDR3 length: 15 amino acids. V trimming: 2 bases; J trimming: 14 bases; junction bases outside the gene matches: 11. CDR3 amino acids: CASSYRPGTGGALHF. CDR3 coding DNA: TGTGCCAGCAGTTACCGTCCCGGGACAGGAGGAGCCCTCCACTTT.

The V call is TRBV9, the J call TRBJ1-1, with a weak D call TRBD1 (5 bases). Germline V gene lookup returns CDR1 SGDLS and CDR2 YYNGEE. The CDR3 is made up of 14 amino acids. Trimming removed 3 bases from V and 7 bases from J, with 16 bases in between. The CDR3 sequence: CASSGVHGGNEAFF. The CDR3 DNA follows: TGTGCCAGCAGCGGAGTTCACGGGGGGAATGAAGCTTTCTTT.

This chain joins TRBV9 and TRBJ2-3; tentative D call: TRBD1 (5 bases). CDR3 size: 14 residues. Looked up from germline, CDR1 is SGDLS and CDR2 is YYNGEE. The V gene lost 3 bases and the J gene lost 2 bases, with 10 bases spanning the gap. The CDR3 sequence: CASSAQDNTDTQYF. The CDR3 DNA follows: TGTGCCAGCAGCGCTCAGGACAACACAGATACGCAGTATTTT.

The chain combines TRBV24-1 with TRBJ2-1; 7 bases line up with TRBD1. CDR3 length equals 16 residues. CDR1 and CDR2 (germline): KGHDR, SFDVKD. The V gene end was trimmed by 6 bases and the J gene end by 0 bases; junction bases not matched to a gene: 7. In DNA, the CDR3 is TGTGCCACCAGTCCCACACAGGGGAGCTCCTACAATGAGCAGTTCTTC. Protein product: CATSPTQGSSYNEQFF.

V usage is TRBV6-6 and J usage is TRBJ2-7; D unclear. V lost 7 bases to trimming and J lost 7 bases, with 11 bases between them. Per the germline V gene, CDR1 is MNHNY and CDR2 is SVGAGI (reference sequence). The CDR3 covers 11 residues. The CDR3 region has the DNA TGTGCCAGCATGTCCCCCGGGGAGCAGTACTTC. Its translation is CASMSPGEQYF.

This clone has more than one count but fewer than ten. J is TRBJ1-2 and V is TRBV18; 7 positions match TRBD1. The V gene end was trimmed by 6 bases and the J gene end by 0 bases; junction bases not matched to a gene: 10. This CDR3 comprises 16 residues. Germline V gives CDR1 KGHSH, CDR2 LQKENI. The CDR3 sequence: CASSDSPQGANYGYTF. The CDR3 region has the DNA TGTGCCAGCTCCGATAGCCCCCAGGGGGCTAACTATGGCTACACCTTC. Full variable domain (rest looked up from reference TRBV18 and TRBJ1-2): NAGVMQNPRHLVRRRGQEARLRCSPMKGHSHVYWYRQLPEEGLKFMVYLQKENIIDESGMPKERFSAEFPKEGPSILRIQQVVRGDSAAYFCASSDSPQGANYGYTFGSGTRLTVV.

The chain is built from TRBV7-8 and TRBJ1-1; no clear D. Looked up from germline, CDR1 is SGHVS and CDR2 is FQNEAQ. Trimming stripped 3 bases from V and 2 bases from J, with 10 bases between. The CDR3 extends over 14 amino acids. CDR3 nucleotides: TGTGCCAGCAGCTTCCTCGGGGTAAACACTGAAGCTTTCTTT. It translates to CASSFLGVNTEAFF.

The DNA for the CDR3 is TGTGCCAGCAAGGGCGGGGGGGCAGTAGAGACCCAGTACTTC. Encoded protein: CASKGGGAVETQYF. The chain links TRBV28 to TRBJ2-5; 9 bases align to TRBD2. Germline trimming cut 7 bases from V and 4 bases from J; bases unmatched to any gene: 7. The CDR3 is made up of 14 amino acids. Germline assignment: CDR1 MDHEN and CDR2 SYDVKM.

The chain carries TRBV5-3 and TRBJ1-6; TRBD1 is a possible D gene (6 bases). TRBV5-3 is an ORF, with its function uncertain. CDR3 size: 13 residues. The V and J ends lost 4 bases and 11 bases respectively, with 13 bases between them. CDR3 residues: CARSQQGNPPLHF. DNA of the CDR3: TGTGCCAGAAGCCAACAGGGCAATCCACCCCTCCACTTT.

This chain connects TRBV30 to TRBJ1-3; TRBD1 agrees at 7 bases. The germline gives CDR1 GTSNPN, CDR2 SVGIG (reference sequence). The CDR3 is made up of 13 amino acids. V was pared by 4 bases and J by 1 base, with 1 base of the junction left unmatched. Here the CDR3 reads CAWKQGSGNTIYF. CDR3 sequence (DNA): TGTGCCTGGAAACAGGGGTCTGGAAACACCATATATTTT.

Note on this clone: Other nucleotide sequences in the sample specify the same CDR3. The J gene is TRBJ1-4, the V gene TRBV18, with D maybe TRBD1 (5 bases). V was clipped by 3 bases and J by 7 bases, with 12 bases between them. Germline values: CDR1 KGHSH, CDR2 LQKENI. The CDR3 length is 14 residues. CDR3 region: CASSPPTVGEKLFF. Here the CDR3 DNA reads TGTGCCAGCTCACCTCCGACAGTGGGTGAAAAACTGTTTTTT.

The rearrangement links TRBV3-1 (or the pseudogene TRBV3-2) to TRBJ2-3; D may be TRBD2 (5 bases). The germline gives CDR1 LGHDT, CDR2 YNNKEL (reference sequence). V dropped 4 bases and J dropped 2 bases, with 13 bases sitting between them. The CDR3 has 15 residues. CDR3 amino acids: CASSLKRSFTDTQYF. The CDR3 nucleotides are TGTGCCAGCAGCCTCAAGCGGAGTTTCACAGATACGCAGTATTTT.

The chain links TRBV6-1 to TRBJ1-5; a weak D match, TRBD1 (6 bases). This CDR3 region has 16 residues. Between the trimmed V and J ends, which lost 1 base and 3 bases, there was a span of 13 bases. CDR1 is MNHNS and CDR2 is SASEGT in the germline V gene. The CDR3: CASSEDSRGDNQPQHF. The DNA of the CDR3 is TGTGCCAGCAGTGAAGACAGCAGGGGAGACAATCAGCCCCAGCATTTT.

The genes are TRBV3-1 (or the pseudogene TRBV3-2) and TRBJ2-7, with D perhaps matching TRBD1 (6 bases). The CDR3 consists of 14 residues. Looked up from germline, CDR1 is LGHDT and CDR2 is YNNKEL (reference sequence). Trimming took 5 bases from V and 2 from J, leaving 13 bases between them. CDR3 nucleotide sequence: TGTGCCAGCAGCACCGGACCAGGGGCCTACGAGCAGTACTTC. Its protein is CASSTGPGAYEQYF.

The rearrangement links TRBV30 to TRBJ2-5, with 12 bases matching TRBD2. V gave up 4 bases and J gave up 9 bases; unmatched junction bases: 9. The germline V gene has CDR1 GTSNPN and CDR2 SVGIG (reference sequence). The CDR3 is made up of 14 amino acids. Here the CDR3 DNA reads TGTGCCTGGACCCTGGCGGCTAGCGGGAGGGCCCAGTACTTC. Its protein product is CAWTLAASGRAQYF.

The chain combines TRBV19 with TRBJ1-5; D is possibly TRBD1 (6 bases). V was clipped by 5 bases and J by 1 base, with 15 bases between them. Germline CDR1 is LNHDA and CDR2 is SQIVND (reference sequence). CDR3 size: 16 residues. The CDR3 here is CASSFHRARSNQPQHF. Written as DNA, the CDR3 is TGTGCCAGTAGTTTTCACAGGGCCCGGAGCAATCAGCCCCAGCATTTT.

This clone was picked up a small number of times. The chain couples TRBV6-2 or TRBV6-3 to TRBJ2-2, with D possibly TRBD1 on 5 matching bases. Germline CDR1 and CDR2: MNHEY and SVGEGT. The CDR3 covers 17 residues. The V end lost 5 bases, the J end lost 5 bases, and 21 bases lay between the germline ends. The CDR3 is CASSATPPQGKTGELFF. CDR3 bases: TGTGCCAGCAGTGCCACTCCACCTCAGGGAAAAACCGGGGAGCTGTTTTTT.

This chain uses TRBV4-1 with TRBJ1-6; no clear D gene. V was pared by 1 base and J by 10 bases, with 14 bases between. The germline CDR1 and CDR2 sequences are MGHRA and YSYEKL. This CDR3 region has 15 residues. The DNA of the CDR3 is TGCGCCAGCAGCCAAGTGGTGCAGATGGAGTCACCCCTCCACTTT. Translation: CASSQVVQMESPLHF.

V usage is TRBV19 and J usage is TRBJ2-2, with 10 bases matching TRBD1. Losses at the gene ends were 6 bases for V and 5 bases for J; bases not matched to a gene: 3. Germline V lookup: CDR1 LNHDA, CDR2 SQIVND (reference sequence). The CDR3 spans 14 residues. The CDR3 loop reads CASRRQGATGELFF. DNA of the CDR3: TGTGCCAGTAGAAGACAGGGGGCGACCGGGGAGCTGTTTTTT.

The gene calls are TRBV4-1 and TRBJ2-3; D perhaps matches TRBD2 (5 bases). Germline-derived CDR1 and CDR2 are MGHRA and YSYEKL. V lost 4 bases and J 6 bases, leaving 11 bases between the germline ends. This CDR3 is 13 amino acids long. The CDR3 DNA follows: TGCGCCAGCAGCCGAGTCCGGGGTGATACGCAGTATTTT. Its translation is CASSRVRGDTQYF.